This T cell receptor beta chain was documented in a study of cytomegalovirus exposure and HLA in healthy donors. A remark on this clone: Its antigen remains unidentified.

The PCR made use of 60 Vbeta and 13 Jbeta primers. TCRdb's table, derived via immunoSEQ multiplex PCR, lists solely in-frame clones and lacks some. The sample has 100,000 to 150,000 clones, about 80% seen once; the top ten hold 4%. This CDR3 contains 15 residues. The germline gives CDR1 SGDLS, CDR2 YYNGEE. Deletions cut 0 bases from V and 6 bases from J, with 14 bases between. Study observations and caveats: A later analysis linked a missense DCLRE1C variant to TCR beta V- and J-gene trimming. Most TCR sequences were rare, but some public TCRs occurred in many donors.

This sequence was found in a woman in her forties in good health and CMV-seronegative. The chain couples TRBV9 to TRBJ2-3; D is possibly TRBD2 (5 bases). Sequences were obtained from PBMCs. The CDR3 sequence is CASSVGGSTGDTQYF. The CDR3 bases are TGTGCCAGCAGCGTAGGGGGTAGTACGGGGGATACGCAGTATTTT.